This T cell receptor (beta chain) was profiled in a study of cytomegalovirus exposure and HLA in healthy donors. Between the trimmed V and J ends, which lost 2 bases and 3 bases, there was a span of 11 bases. Germline CDR1 and CDR2: MNHEY and SMNVEV (reference sequence). The CDR3 covers 14 residues. The PCR employed 60 Vbeta primers together with 13 Jbeta primers. Clones were read by immunoSEQ multiplex PCR, and TCRdb kept only the in-frame ones, dropping some. The table includes around 72,000 clones, just over 75% detected once. Overall study findings and caveats: Presence/absence results assume similar sequencing depth per donor, which may not hold. The authors enumerated 180 or so TCR beta chains as linked to cytomegalovirus. More clonal expansion characterized HLA-associated TCR beta chains than equally common others in a later analysis. Based on reports, TCR beta sequences accurately predicted HLA-A and HLA-B alleles for most subjects.

Remarks on this clone: Antigen unknown.

The sequence was collected from a middle-aged man in good health and CMV-seronegative. The specimen was PBMCs. The chain joins TRBV27 to TRBJ2-7; D may be TRBD2 (5 bases). In nucleotides, the CDR3 is TGTGCCAGCAGTTTAGGGAGCTCCGGCTACGAGCAGTACTTC. It is translated as CASSLGSSGYEQYF.